These 11 T cell receptor beta chains were all obtained from the same sample, sequenced in a study of control samples from healthy donors and cancer patients. The data were produced by immunoSEQ multiplex PCR, yet TCRdb's version contains in-frame clones alone and is incomplete. The data hold approximately 60,000 clones, with 65% to 90% observed a single time. The sequenced material came from blood. These receptors all stem from a man aged 35 to 55 in good health.

The chain is built from TRBV4-3 and TRBJ2-2; 8 bases agree with TRBD1. Germline assignment: CDR1 LGHNA and CDR2 YSLEER. Trimming at V came to 0 bases and at J to 3 bases, leaving 6 bases not matched to a gene. The CDR3 contains 17 residues. This CDR3 is CASSQDWTGSHTGELFF. The CDR3 DNA reads as TGCGCCAGCAGCCAAGACTGGACAGGGTCACACACCGGGGAGCTGTTTTTT.

This chain uses TRBV2 with TRBJ1-1; D is undetermined. Germline loops: CDR1 SNHLY, CDR2 FYNNEI. This CDR3 spans 14 amino acids. Trimming took off 0 bases at V and 11 bases at J, with 16 bases between the two ends. CDR3 nucleotides: TGTGCCAGCAGTGAAGCTGGGATTCCGGTTCTCGCTTTCTTT. Its translation is CASSEAGIPVLAFF.

The chain combines TRBV6-1 with TRBJ2-7, with a possible D match to TRBD1 (6 bases). This CDR3 comprises 15 residues. Trimming left V 0 bases short and J 0 bases short, with 9 bases between. Germline loops: CDR1 MNHNS, CDR2 SASEGT. As DNA, the CDR3 is TGTGCCAGCAGTGAAGCGGGGACACTCTCCTACGAGCAGTACTTC. It yields the protein CASSEAGTLSYEQYF.

The chain couples TRBV5-4 to TRBJ2-1, with TRBD2 matching 9 bases. Germline-derived CDR1 and CDR2 are SGHNT and YYREEE (reference sequence). The CDR3 length is 15 residues. The junction had 9 bases not matched to a gene; V was cut back by 4 bases and J by 7 bases. As DNA, the CDR3 is TGTGCCAGCAGCCGGAAGGCGGGGGGGCAAAATGAGCAGTTCTTC. It specifies CASSRKAGGQNEQFF.

This clone appeared a few times. The chain employs TRBV6-5 and TRBJ2-7, with 10 bases fitting TRBD1. V was pared by 6 bases and J by 2 bases, with 7 bases of the junction left unmatched. The CDR3 has 15 amino acids. CDR1 is MNHEY, CDR2 SVGAGI, per germline. This CDR3 reads CASSLRGQGTYEQYF. CDR3 bases: TGTGCCAGCAGCCTACGGGGACAGGGGACCTACGAGCAGTACTTC.

The chain links TRBV18 to TRBJ1-2, with 7 bases aligning to TRBD1. The CDR3 is made up of 17 amino acids. The junction had 12 bases not matched to a gene; V was cut back by 5 bases and J by 0 bases. In germline, CDR1 is KGHSH, CDR2 LQKENI. The CDR3 sequence is CASSSTSGTVPNYGYTF. DNA of the CDR3: TGTGCCAGCTCATCGACATCCGGGACAGTTCCTAACTATGGCTACACCTTC.

J is TRBJ2-4 and V is TRBV6-5; D is undetermined. V lost 6 bases, J lost 0 bases, and 9 bases lay in between. Per germline, CDR1 MNHEY and CDR2 SVGAGI. CDR3 length equals 14 residues. The CDR3 region has the DNA TGTGCCAGCAGCTTCGACGCAGCCAAAAACATTCAGTACTTC. Protein sequence: CASSFDAAKNIQYF.

The chain couples TRBV5-6 to TRBJ2-4; a possible D gene is TRBD2 (5 bases). Germline V gene lookup returns CDR1 SGHDT and CDR2 YYEEEE. The CDR3 sequence is 17 residues long. Trimming removed 1 base from V and 6 bases from J, with 20 bases in between. The CDR3: CASSLNLLRRTGNIQYF. The DNA for the CDR3 is TGTGCCAGCAGCTTGAATTTGCTTAGGAGGACCGGAAACATTCAGTACTTC.

The chain couples TRBV30 to TRBJ1-1, with TRBD1 identical over 12 bases. Germline V gene sequence: CDR1 GTSNPN, CDR2 SVGIG (reference sequence). This CDR3 is built from 14 residues. J gave up 5 bases and V 3 bases, and 4 bases lay outside the gene matches. CDR3 nucleotides: TGTGCCTGGAGGGGACAGGGGGCGCGAACTGAAGCTTTCTTT. It yields the protein CAWRGQGARTEAFF. The full variable domain, with the rest looked up from reference TRBV30 and TRBJ1-1, is SQTIHQWPATLVQPVGSPLSLECTVEGTSNPNLYWYRQAAGRGLQLLFYSVGIGQISSEVPQNLSASRPQDRQFILSSKKLLLSDSGFYLCAWRGQGARTEAFFGQGTRLTVV.

This clone was observed once. The chain uses TRBV3-1 (or the pseudogene TRBV3-2) and TRBJ2-1; 10 bases are a match to TRBD2. This CDR3 spans 13 amino acids. The germline gives CDR1 LGHDT, CDR2 YNNKEL (reference sequence). V trimming: 4 bases; J trimming: 9 bases; junction bases outside the gene matches: 3. CDR3 loop: CASSPIAGGEQFF. CDR3 nucleotide sequence: TGTGCCAGCAGCCCAATAGCGGGAGGTGAGCAGTTCTTC.

The gene calls are TRBV7-8 and TRBJ1-6; 7 nucleotides line up with TRBD1. Trimming took 1 base from V and 7 from J; bases not matched to a gene: 4. The germline V gene encodes CDR1 SGHVS and CDR2 FQNEAQ. The CDR3 is 15 amino acids. CDR3 in DNA: TGTGCCAGCAGCTTAGAAGGGACAGCCAATTCACCCCTCCACTTT. Translating it yields CASSLEGTANSPLHF.